Listed below are T cell receptor beta chains from one sample, sequenced in a study of T cell responses to AZD1222 COVID-19 vaccine. Sequencing used immunoSEQ multiplex PCR; TCRdb keeps in-frame clones, though not all of them. The sample has about 150,000 clones, 85% to 95% seen once. The source was peripheral blood, collected on day 0 of AZD1222 vaccination. Receptor source: an adult in good health. The CDR3 runs from the conserved cysteine through the conserved F or W. The order of the fields is CDR3 DNA, CDR3 protein, J gene, V gene, CDR3 length, clone size, D gene. D genes are given only for firm matches. Expanded clones are given a class, and other clones once, few, many or no size at all.

CDR3 DNA: TGTGCCAGCAGTACTAGCGGGGGGGGGCAAGAGACCCAGTACTTC; CDR3 protein: CASSTSGGGQETQYF; J gene: TRBJ2-5; V gene: TRBV6-5; CDR3 length: 15; clone size: few; D gene: TRBD2
CDR3 DNA: TGTGCCAGCAGTTTGGCCAGTAACTATGGCTACACCTTC; CDR3 protein: CASSLASNYGYTF; J gene: TRBJ1-2; V gene: TRBV6-5; CDR3 length: 13; clone size: NA; D gene: NA
CDR3 DNA: TGCGCCAGCAGCTTAGGGGTTTGGGACAATGAGCAGTTCTTC; CDR3 protein: CASSLGVWDNEQFF; J gene: TRBJ2-1; V gene: TRBV5-1; CDR3 length: 14; clone size: NA; D gene: NA
CDR3 DNA: TGTGCCAGCAGCTTCTCCCAATATGGCTACACCTTC; CDR3 protein: CASSFSQYGYTF; J gene: TRBJ1-2; V gene: TRBV5-4; CDR3 length: 12; clone size: NA; D gene: NA
CDR3 DNA: TGTGCCATCAGTGAGTCTTGGGGTCCCTCCTACGAGCAGTACTTC; CDR3 protein: CAISESWGPSYEQYF; J gene: TRBJ2-7; V gene: TRBV10-3; CDR3 length: 15; clone size: NA; D gene: NA
CDR3 DNA: TGTGCTAGTGGTTTGAACGGGAATGAGCAGTTCTTC; CDR3 protein: CASGLNGNEQFF; J gene: TRBJ2-1; V gene: TRBV12-5; CDR3 length: 12; clone size: NA; D gene: NA
CDR3 DNA: TGTGCCAGCAGCCTGGACTACTACGAGCAGTACTTC; CDR3 protein: CASSLDYYEQYF; J gene: TRBJ2-7; V gene: TRBV5-4; CDR3 length: 12; clone size: NA; D gene: NA
CDR3 DNA: TGTGCCAGTAGTACTCGGGACAGCTCCTACAATGAGCAGTTCTTC; CDR3 protein: CASSTRDSSYNEQFF; J gene: TRBJ2-1; V gene: TRBV19; CDR3 length: 15; clone size: once; D gene: TRBD1
CDR3 DNA: TGTGCCAGCAGCGGACAGGGATGGAATGAGCAGTTCTTC; CDR3 protein: CASSGQGWNEQFF; J gene: TRBJ2-1; V gene: TRBV27; CDR3 length: 13; clone size: NA; D gene: TRBD1
CDR3 DNA: TGTGCCAGCAGCCGGGCGTTGGGCACAGATACGCAGTATTTT; CDR3 protein: CASSRALGTDTQYF; J gene: TRBJ2-3; V gene: TRBV5-8; CDR3 length: 14; clone size: NA; D gene: NA
CDR3 DNA: TGCGCCAGCAGCCAGGGTCGCCTCCTAGCGCTTTTGGCCGGGGAGCTGTTTTTT; CDR3 protein: CASSQGRLLALLAGELFF; J gene: TRBJ2-2; V gene: TRBV4-1; CDR3 length: 18; clone size: NA; D gene: NA
CDR3 DNA: TGTGCCAGCAGTCCCGGAAGTCCCAGCACTGAAGCTTTCTTT; CDR3 protein: CASSPGSPSTEAFF; J gene: TRBJ1-1; V gene: TRBV7-2; CDR3 length: 14; clone size: NA; D gene: NA
CDR3 DNA: TGTGCCAGCATGTGGTTCCAGGGCTCCTACAATGAGCAGTTCTTC; CDR3 protein: CASMWFQGSYNEQFF; J gene: TRBJ2-1; V gene: TRBV5-8; CDR3 length: 15; clone size: NA; D gene: NA
CDR3 DNA: TGTGCCAGCAGCCCCCTCTCGGGCGGGATCCACGGCTACACCTTC; CDR3 protein: CASSPLSGGIHGYTF; J gene: TRBJ1-2; V gene: TRBV7-3; CDR3 length: 15; clone size: NA; D gene: NA
CDR3 DNA: TGTGCCAGCAGCCAAGATGCAAGGGGATGGGAAAAACTGTTTTTT; CDR3 protein: CASSQDARGWEKLFF; J gene: TRBJ1-4; V gene: TRBV3-1/TRBV3-2; CDR3 length: 15; clone size: NA; D gene: NA
CDR3 DNA: TGTGCCAGCAGCGTAGGTGGCAGGGAGGATGAAAAACTGTTTTTT; CDR3 protein: CASSVGGREDEKLFF; J gene: TRBJ1-4; V gene: TRBV9; CDR3 length: 15; clone size: NA; D gene: NA
CDR3 DNA: TGTGCCAGCATCCTTCAGCGGGGAGAAGCTTTCTTT; CDR3 protein: CASILQRGEAFF; J gene: TRBJ1-1; V gene: TRBV12-3/TRBV12-4; CDR3 length: 12; clone size: NA; D gene: NA
CDR3 DNA: TGTGCCAGCAGCTTAAGAGGGGGCGGTCAGGACGAGCAGTACTTC; CDR3 protein: CASSLRGGGQDEQYF; J gene: TRBJ2-7; V gene: TRBV7-3; CDR3 length: 15; clone size: NA; D gene: TRBD1
CDR3 DNA: TGTGCCAGCAGTTACTTCCCAGGGGCTAACTATGGCTACACCTTC; CDR3 protein: CASSYFPGANYGYTF; J gene: TRBJ1-2; V gene: TRBV6-5; CDR3 length: 15; clone size: NA; D gene: NA
CDR3 DNA: TGCGCCAGCAGCCAAGATTGGGGGATTTACTCCTACAATGAGCAGTTCTTC; CDR3 protein: CASSQDWGIYSYNEQFF; J gene: TRBJ2-1; V gene: TRBV4-1; CDR3 length: 17; clone size: NA; D gene: NA
CDR3 DNA: TGTGCCAGCAGCAAAGGGGTGGGTGGAAACACCATATATTTT; CDR3 protein: CASSKGVGGNTIYF; J gene: TRBJ1-3; V gene: TRBV21-1; CDR3 length: 14; clone size: NA; D gene: NA
CDR3 DNA: TGCGCCAGCAGTCACGGACAGGGATCGAACACCGGGGAGCTGTTTTTT; CDR3 protein: CASSHGQGSNTGELFF; J gene: TRBJ2-2; V gene: TRBV23-1; CDR3 length: 16; clone size: NA; D gene: TRBD1
CDR3 DNA: TGTGCCAGTGCAACCGGTGACTTTCAGGGAAAACTGTTTTTT; CDR3 protein: CASATGDFQGKLFF; J gene: TRBJ1-4; V gene: TRBV19; CDR3 length: 14; clone size: once; D gene: NA
CDR3 DNA: TGTGCCAGCAGCCAACGGTTCCCGGGACTAGCCGGCTCAGAGACCCAGTACTTC; CDR3 protein: CASSQRFPGLAGSETQYF; J gene: TRBJ2-5; V gene: TRBV7-2; CDR3 length: 18; clone size: NA; D gene: TRBD2
CDR3 DNA: TGTGCCAGCAGCGGAGGACAGCTTAGCTATGGCTACACCTTC; CDR3 protein: CASSGGQLSYGYTF; J gene: TRBJ1-2; V gene: TRBV28; CDR3 length: 14; clone size: NA; D gene: NA
CDR3 DNA: TGTGCCAGCAGCTACCTCTCTAGCGGGGGTTACAATGAGCAGTTCTTC; CDR3 protein: CASSYLSSGGYNEQFF; J gene: TRBJ2-1; V gene: TRBV11-2; CDR3 length: 16; clone size: NA; D gene: TRBD2
CDR3 DNA: TGTGCCACCAGTGACCGGACGGATCTTTACAATGAGCAGTTCTTC; CDR3 protein: CATSDRTDLYNEQFF; J gene: TRBJ2-1; V gene: TRBV24-1; CDR3 length: 15; clone size: NA; D gene: NA
CDR3 DNA: TGTGCCAGCAGCCAAGATAGTAGGAACGAGCAGTACTTC; CDR3 protein: CASSQDSRNEQYF; J gene: TRBJ2-7; V gene: TRBV3-1/TRBV3-2; CDR3 length: 13; clone size: NA; D gene: NA
CDR3 DNA: TGTGCCAGCAGTTCGATTAGGAACACCATATATTTT; CDR3 protein: CASSSIRNTIYF; J gene: TRBJ1-3; V gene: TRBV28; CDR3 length: 12; clone size: NA; D gene: NA
CDR3 DNA: TGTGCCAGCTCACTCGGGACAGGGGGAAATTCACCCCTCCACTTT; CDR3 protein: CASSLGTGGNSPLHF; J gene: TRBJ1-6; V gene: TRBV18; CDR3 length: 15; clone size: NA; D gene: TRBD1
CDR3 DNA: TGTGCCAGTAGCCGACAGGGCAATCAGCCCCAGCATTTT; CDR3 protein: CASSRQGNQPQHF; J gene: TRBJ1-5; V gene: TRBV19; CDR3 length: 13; clone size: NA; D gene: NA
CDR3 DNA: TGCGCCTGCAGTGGACAAGGCACAGATACGCAGTATTTT; CDR3 protein: CACSGQGTDTQYF; J gene: TRBJ2-3; V gene: TRBV10-1; CDR3 length: 13; clone size: NA; D gene: NA
CDR3 DNA: TGCGCCAGCAGTGAGTCGGGGGCAGCTACCTACGAGCAGTACTTC; CDR3 protein: CASSESGAATYEQYF; J gene: TRBJ2-7; V gene: TRBV10-1; CDR3 length: 15; clone size: NA; D gene: NA
CDR3 DNA: TGTGCCAGCAGTTTAGGGGTCGTTCCAGGGTCAGGCATCAATCAGCCCCAGCATTTT; CDR3 protein: CASSLGVVPGSGINQPQHF; J gene: TRBJ1-5; V gene: TRBV27; CDR3 length: 19; clone size: NA; D gene: NA
CDR3 DNA: TGTGCCAGCAGCCTTAGGACCTACGAGCAGTACTTC; CDR3 protein: CASSLRTYEQYF; J gene: TRBJ2-7; V gene: TRBV7-8; CDR3 length: 12; clone size: NA; D gene: NA
CDR3 DNA: TGTGCCAGCAGCCCCAACGAGGGGTCAGGGGATACTGAAGCTTTCTTT; CDR3 protein: CASSPNEGSGDTEAFF; J gene: TRBJ1-1; V gene: TRBV4-2; CDR3 length: 16; clone size: NA; D gene: NA
CDR3 DNA: TGTGCCAGCAGCTCGTTGGGTGGAGAGGATGAAAAACTGTTTTTT; CDR3 protein: CASSSLGGEDEKLFF; J gene: TRBJ1-4; V gene: TRBV9; CDR3 length: 15; clone size: NA; D gene: NA
CDR3 DNA: TGTGCCAGCATTGGGGGTGGGGGAGTTGGCTCCTACGAGCAGTACTTC; CDR3 protein: CASIGGGGVGSYEQYF; J gene: TRBJ2-7; V gene: TRBV6-4; CDR3 length: 16; clone size: NA; D gene: NA
CDR3 DNA: TGTGCCAGCTCACCACTGACGGATTCACCCCTCCACTTT; CDR3 protein: CASSPLTDSPLHF; J gene: TRBJ1-6; V gene: TRBV18; CDR3 length: 13; clone size: NA; D gene: NA
CDR3 DNA: TGTGCCATCAGCCCCGGGACCTCTATGGGCTACACCTTC; CDR3 protein: CAISPGTSMGYTF; J gene: TRBJ1-2; V gene: TRBV10-3; CDR3 length: 13; clone size: once; D gene: NA
CDR3 DNA: TGTGCCAGCAGCCCTTTTACGTACACTGAAGCTTTCTTT; CDR3 protein: CASSPFTYTEAFF; J gene: TRBJ1-1; V gene: TRBV7-9; CDR3 length: 13; clone size: NA; D gene: NA
CDR3 DNA: TGTGCCAGCAGCCGGACTAGCGGGAGCACTGAGCAGTTCTTC; CDR3 protein: CASSRTSGSTEQFF; J gene: TRBJ2-1; V gene: TRBV3-1/TRBV3-2; CDR3 length: 14; clone size: NA; D gene: TRBD2
CDR3 DNA: TGCAGCGTAGCCACGAGGGGCGCCAGTGGCTACACCTTC; CDR3 protein: CSVATRGASGYTF; J gene: TRBJ1-2; V gene: TRBV29-1; CDR3 length: 13; clone size: NA; D gene: NA
CDR3 DNA: TGCGCCAGCAGCGAACCCGGGACAGGGGGCGCGACCCAGTACTTC; CDR3 protein: CASSEPGTGGATQYF; J gene: TRBJ2-5; V gene: TRBV5-1; CDR3 length: 15; clone size: NA; D gene: TRBD1
CDR3 DNA: TGCGCCAGCAGGGACAGCTCTTATGAAGCTTTCTTT; CDR3 protein: CASRDSSYEAFF; J gene: TRBJ1-1; V gene: TRBV5-1; CDR3 length: 12; clone size: NA; D gene: NA
CDR3 DNA: TGTGCCAGCAGCTTAATACTAGCGGAGCGGGGTGAGCAGTTCTTC; CDR3 protein: CASSLILAERGEQFF; J gene: TRBJ2-1; V gene: TRBV13; CDR3 length: 15; clone size: NA; D gene: TRBD2
CDR3 DNA: TGTGCCAGCATCCCCTCCTGGTACAGGGGAAATCGGGGCACCGGGGAGCTGTTTTTT; CDR3 protein: CASIPSWYRGNRGTGELFF; J gene: TRBJ2-2; V gene: TRBV11-3; CDR3 length: 19; clone size: NA; D gene: TRBD1
CDR3 DNA: TGTGCCAGCAGCGTCTACCCGGGCGGGAGGGCCCCCGGGGAGCTGTTTTTT; CDR3 protein: CASSVYPGGRAPGELFF; J gene: TRBJ2-2; V gene: TRBV9; CDR3 length: 17; clone size: NA; D gene: TRBD2
CDR3 DNA: TGTGCCTGCAGGGGGGTTGGCTATGGCTACACCTTC; CDR3 protein: CACRGVGYGYTF; J gene: TRBJ1-2; V gene: TRBV30; CDR3 length: 12; clone size: NA; D gene: TRBD1
CDR3 DNA: TGTGCCTGGAGTGTACCACAGGGCACTAATGAAAAACTGTTTTTT; CDR3 protein: CAWSVPQGTNEKLFF; J gene: TRBJ1-4; V gene: TRBV30; CDR3 length: 15; clone size: once; D gene: NA